The clone carrying this TCR beta chain occurred once. No more than 2 weeks before study entry, exposed participants had met a case of COVID-19. This sample stems from a study of blood T cell repertoires in COVID-19. Study in general: COVID-19 samples from acute and convalescent phases originated in the United States, Italy and Spain. The cDNA or gDNA used as material had been derived from T cells, B-cell-depleted T cells, or PBMCs.

Clones were sequenced by immunoSEQ multiplex PCR, and TCRdb holds only the in-frame ones, with some missing. The sample holds about 300,000 clones, around 85% seen once. The CDR3 is 18 amino acids. CDR1 and CDR2 from the germline V gene are MDHEN and SYDVKM. V trimming: 5 bases; J trimming: 0 bases; junction bases outside the gene matches: 14. Source material: PBMCs or T cells enriched from blood (not recorded which). The receptor comes from a young woman who had been exposed to COVID-19. The chain has TRBV28 and TRBJ2-7, with TRBD2 matching over 9 bases. The CDR3 DNA is TGTGCCAGCAGTGGCCAAGCGGGAGGTCTTACAAGCTCCTACGAGCAGTACTTC. Translating gives CASSGQAGGLTSSYEQYF.